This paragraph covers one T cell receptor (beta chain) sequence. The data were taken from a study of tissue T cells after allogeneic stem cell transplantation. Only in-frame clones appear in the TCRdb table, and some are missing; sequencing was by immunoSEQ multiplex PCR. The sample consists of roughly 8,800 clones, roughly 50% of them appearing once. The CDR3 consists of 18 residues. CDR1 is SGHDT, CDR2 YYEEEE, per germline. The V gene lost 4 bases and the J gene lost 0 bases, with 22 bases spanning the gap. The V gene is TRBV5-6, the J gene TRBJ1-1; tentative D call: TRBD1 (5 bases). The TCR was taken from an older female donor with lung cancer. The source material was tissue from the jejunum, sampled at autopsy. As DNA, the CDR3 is TGTGCCAGCAGCCGCCCGGGGGGATTCTACTCGATGAACACTGAAGCTTTCTTT. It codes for CASSRPGGFYSMNTEAFF.